This section outlines one T cell receptor beta chain sequence together with its context. The antigen is undetermined. This sample is part of a study of naive and memory T cell subsets. Study results and limitations: Findings for naive and memory subsets could not be checked against ground truth.

There are 18 residues in the CDR3. V lost 0 bases and J lost 0; bases outside the gene matches: 12. Germline CDR1 SGHRS, CDR2 YFSETQ. Cells stained for CD3, CD4, CD8, CD45RA, CD27 and viability were sorted into four CD45RA/CD27 subsets. Both TRBC1 and TRBC2 were covered by a beta constant-region primer of two equimolar oligonucleotides. In TCRdb, the UMI-ligation and nested PCR reads were re-called with MiXCR into one record per CDR3 protein. The sample includes over 75,000 distinct CDR3 sequences, about an eighth of them seen just once. Sequenced input: central memory CD4+ T cells from blood. The rearrangement uses TRBV5-1 and TRBJ2-7, with TRBD2 identical over 7 bases. The sequence was obtained from a human donor in good health. This chain's CDR3 is CASSLAGVAGVSSYEQYF. The CDR3 DNA follows: TGCGCCAGCAGCTTGGCCGGGGTAGCGGGCGTCAGCTCCTACGAGCAGTACTTC.